Following are 3 T cell receptor beta chains from one sample sequenced in a study of graft-versus-host responses after intestinal transplantation. The protocol was immunoSEQ multiplex PCR, while the TCRdb copy is restricted to in-frame clones and leaves out a portion. The data contain under 150,000 clones, 85% to 95% of them singletons. The antigens for these receptors are not known. The starting material was unstimulated CD8+ T cells sorted from spleen or lymph node cells, obtained before intestinal transplant. These receptors all come from a human donor who received an intestinal transplant.

The rearrangement uses TRBV27 and TRBJ2-5; the D gene is possibly TRBD2 (5 bases). Germline CDR1 and CDR2: MNHEY and SMNVEV (reference sequence). The CDR3 runs 17 residues. Trimming shortened V by 0 bases and J by 4 bases, and 18 bases separated the two germline ends. This CDR3 reads CASSLSTLRGGSETQYF. In DNA form, the CDR3 reads TGTGCCAGCAGTTTATCTACCCTTCGGGGTGGCTCAGAGACCCAGTACTTC.

The genes are TRBV13 and TRBJ2-2; the D is unclear. The germline gives CDR1 PRHDT, CDR2 FYEKMQ (reference sequence). The length of the CDR3 is 15 residues. V was cut by 1 base and J by 6 bases, with 12 bases left in between. The CDR3 nucleotides read TGTGCCAGCAGCTTAGTCCCTCGAAGCGCCGGGGAGCTGTTTTTT. Translated, it gives CASSLVPRSAGELFF.

This chain uses TRBV6-1 with TRBJ2-7; 8 bases line up with TRBD1. The J segment lost 3 bases and the V segment lost 2 bases, leaving 9 bases of the junction unmatched. The CDR3 runs 16 residues. Germline CDR1 MNHNS, CDR2 SASEGT. CDR3 nucleotides: TGTGCCAGCAGTGAAATTGGGGCAGGGGGCAACTACGAGCAGTACTTC. The encoded protein is CASSEIGAGGNYEQYF.